Shown below are 18 T cell receptor beta chains from a single sample sequenced in a study of neoadjuvant anti-PD-1 for oral cavity cancer. The repertoire was sequenced with immunoSEQ multiplex PCR; TCRdb's copy has only in-frame clones and lacks some. The repertoire holds 80,000 to 95,000 clones, with under 90% as singletons. This material consisted of PBMCs, taken before nivolumab (anti-PD-1) treatment. Every receptor here comes from a person between 40 and 85 years old with oral cavity squamous cell carcinoma.

The rearrangement joins TRBV7-2 to TRBJ2-7; no clear D gene. V dropped 5 bases and J dropped 2 bases, with 13 bases sitting between them. This CDR3 comprises 14 residues. CDR1 is SGHTA, CDR2 FQGNSA, per germline. CDR3 nucleotide sequence: TGTGCCAGCAGCCGAGGAACAGTTGCCTACGAGCAGTACTTC. Translated: CASSRGTVAYEQYF. The full variable domain, completed using reference TRBV7-2 and TRBJ2-7, is GAGVSQSPSNKVTEKGKDVELRCDPISGHTALYWYRQSLGQGLEFLIYFQGNSAPDKSGLPSDRFSAERTGGSVSTLTIQRTQQEDSAVYLCASSRGTVAYEQYFGPGTRLTVT.

This chain connects TRBV2 to TRBJ1-2; D gene uncertain. Trimming pared 1 base from V and 7 bases from J, leaving 7 bases between. The CDR3 is 12 amino acids. The germline gives CDR1 SNHLY, CDR2 FYNNEI. Here the CDR3 DNA reads TGTGCCAGCAGTGAAGGGGTGGGTGGCTACACCTTC. It specifies CASSEGVGGYTF. The variable domain in full, completed from reference TRBV2 and TRBJ1-2, reads EPEVTQTPSHQVTQMGQEVILRCVPISNHLYFYWYRQILGQKVEFLVSFYNNEISEKSEIFDDQFSVERPDGSNFTLKIRSTKLEDSAMYFCASSEGVGGYTFGSGTRLTVV.

The chain couples TRBV7-9 to TRBJ1-1, with D uncertain. The CDR3 extends over 14 amino acids. The germline CDR1 and CDR2 sequences are SEHNR and FQNEAQ (reference sequence). V dropped 0 bases and J dropped 0 bases, with 5 bases sitting between them. Written as DNA, the CDR3 is TGTGCCAGCAGCTTAGCAGGTATGAACACTGAAGCTTTCTTT. Its translation: CASSLAGMNTEAFF.

This clone has only a few counts. The gene calls are TRBV2 and TRBJ1-5; 8 nucleotides align to TRBD1. Germline-derived CDR1 and CDR2 are SNHLY and FYNNEI. V shed 4 bases, J shed 0 bases, and the junction held 2 bases outside the gene matches. The CDR3 runs 15 residues. CDR3 nucleotide sequence: TGTGCCAGCAGTGGACAGGGGTTTAGCAATCAGCCCCAGCATTTT. It codes for CASSGQGFSNQPQHF. The full variable domain, with the rest looked up from reference TRBV2 and TRBJ1-5, is EPEVTQTPSHQVTQMGQEVILRCVPISNHLYFYWYRQILGQKVEFLVSFYNNEISEKSEIFDDQFSVERPDGSNFTLKIRSTKLEDSAMYFCASSGQGFSNQPQHFGDGTRLSIL.

The chain combines TRBV9 with TRBJ2-2; D is unresolved. The V gene's germline CDR1 is SGDLS and CDR2 YYNGEE. The CDR3 contains 13 residues. With 4 bases removed from V and 7 bases from J, the gap between germline ends came to 11 bases. The CDR3 here is CASSPRVGGELFF. The CDR3 bases are TGTGCCAGCAGCCCCCGCGTGGGCGGGGAGCTGTTTTTT.

This clone was picked up one time. CDR3 DNA sequence: TGTGCCAGCAGTGGGGTTTCTGGACAAGGGGAGACCCAGTACTTC. This encodes CASSGVSGQGETQYF. The chain carries TRBV2 and TRBJ2-5; a possible D gene is TRBD1 (5 bases). Trimming pared 4 bases from V and 5 bases from J, leaving 17 bases between. This CDR3 is 15 amino acids long. Germline assignment: CDR1 SNHLY and CDR2 FYNNEI.

The chain has TRBV10-3 and TRBJ2-1, with a weak D call TRBD1 (6 bases). The CDR3 extends over 14 amino acids. The ends were cut back, 4 bases at V and 6 bases at J, with 13 bases in the middle. Germline V gene lookup returns CDR1 ENHRY and CDR2 SYGVKD. CDR3 sequence: CAISVRQDGNEQFF. CDR3 coding DNA: TGTGCCATCAGTGTAAGACAGGATGGCAATGAGCAGTTCTTC.

V usage is TRBV4-1 and J usage is TRBJ2-3; D may be TRBD1 (6 bases). The V end lost 4 bases, the J end lost 2 bases, and 19 bases lay between the germline ends. Germline assignment: CDR1 MGHRA and CDR2 YSYEKL. There are 17 residues in the CDR3. The CDR3 bases are TGCGCCAGCAGCCGGAAAGAATTTGGGACAACCACAGATACGCAGTATTTT. It translates to CASSRKEFGTTTDTQYF.

This clone was observed a handful of times. The V and J genes are TRBV6-1 and TRBJ1-5; TRBD1 agrees at 7 bases. This CDR3 region has 16 residues. Germline assignment: CDR1 MNHNS and CDR2 SASEGT. The ends lost 1 base at V and 4 bases at J; junction bases unmatched: 7. Written as DNA, the CDR3 is TGTGCCAGCAGTGAAGTCACAGGGGTAGGGAATCAGCCCCAGCATTTT. This translates into CASSEVTGVGNQPQHF.

The V and J genes are TRBV11-3 and TRBJ2-2, with a weak D call TRBD1 (6 bases). Germline CDR1 SGHNT, CDR2 YENEEA. The CDR3 is 13 amino acids. The germline V and J ends were trimmed by 3 bases and 5 bases, with 7 bases remaining between them. CDR3 DNA: TGTGCCAGCAGCTTGAGGGGGACCGGGGAGCTGTTTTTT. Protein: CASSLRGTGELFF.

The chain uses TRBV6-1 and TRBJ1-5, with unresolved D. This CDR3 region has 11 residues. Trimming removed 8 bases from V and 7 bases from J, with 9 bases in between. The germline V gene encodes CDR1 MNHNS and CDR2 SASEGT. The CDR3: CASGVTQPQHF. CDR3 bases: TGTGCCAGCGGCGTGACCCAGCCCCAGCATTTT.

The chain couples TRBV5-4 to TRBJ2-1; D not certain. V lost 3 bases and J 6 bases, leaving 13 bases between the germline ends. Germline-derived CDR1 and CDR2 are SGHNT and YYREEE (reference sequence). CDR3 length: 14 amino acids. The CDR3 here is CASSSKGNPNEQFF. Here the CDR3 DNA reads TGTGCCAGCAGCTCTAAGGGCAACCCCAATGAGCAGTTCTTC.

There are a few counts of this clone. The genes are TRBV9 and TRBJ1-3; possibly TRBD1 for D (5 bases). Per the germline V gene, CDR1 is SGDLS and CDR2 is YYNGEE. The V end was cut by 2 bases, the J end by 2 bases, with 11 bases between. The CDR3 extends over 15 amino acids. CDR3 sequence reads: CASSVEGATGNTIYF. The CDR3 DNA is TGTGCCAGCAGCGTGGAAGGGGCCACTGGAAACACCATATATTTT.

This chain links TRBV4-1 with TRBJ2-7; D uncertain. The CDR3 length is 13 residues. Germline values: CDR1 MGHRA, CDR2 YSYEKL. Between the trimmed V and J ends, which lost 0 bases and 7 bases, there was a span of 10 bases. The CDR3 bases are TGCGCCAGCAGCCAAGAAGGCGTAAGGGAGCAGTACTTC. It specifies CASSQEGVREQYF.

The chain recombines TRBV5-1 with TRBJ2-3, with 7 positions matching TRBD2. Germline V CDR1 and CDR2: SGHRS, YFSETQ. The CDR3 has 16 residues. J lost 1 base, V lost 1 base, and 6 bases had no gene match. The CDR3 loop reads CASSLSPSGGTDTQYF. CDR3 in DNA: TGCGCCAGCAGCTTGAGTCCCAGCGGGGGCACAGATACGCAGTATTTT.

V and J are TRBV5-4 and TRBJ2-1; 8 bases agree with TRBD2. The V gene's germline CDR1 is SGHNT and CDR2 YYREEE (reference sequence). V shed 0 bases and J 6 bases; nucleotides not matched to a gene: 5. This CDR3 is 15 amino acids long. The CDR3 nucleotides read TGTGCCAGCAGCTTGGGCGGGAGGAAGGTCAATGAGCAGTTCTTC. Its translation is CASSLGGRKVNEQFF.

This clone was seen only once. The chain employs TRBV6-6 and TRBJ1-4; TRBD1 is a possible D gene (5 bases). Germline values: CDR1 MNHNY, CDR2 SVGAGI (reference sequence). This CDR3 has 11 amino acids. Trimming shortened V by 5 bases and J by 13 bases, and 11 bases separated the two germline ends. CDR3 nucleotide sequence: TGTGCCAGCAGTCCGGCGACAGTACTGTTTTTT. Its translation: CASSPATVLFF.

The chain carries TRBV5-1 and TRBJ1-4; the D gene is possibly TRBD1 (5 bases). Trimming pared 7 bases from V and 8 bases from J, leaving 18 bases between. The germline CDR1 and CDR2 sequences are SGHRS and YFSETQ. The CDR3 extends over 14 amino acids. CDR3 sequence: CASSRGSEAEKLFF. The CDR3 nucleotides read TGCGCCAGCTCTAGGGGTTCCGAGGCGGAAAAACTGTTTTTT. Combining the CDR3 with reference TRBV5-1 and TRBJ1-4 gives the whole variable domain KAGVTQTPRYLIKTRGQQVTLSCSPISGHRSVSWYQQTPGQGLQFLFEYFSETQRNKGNFPGRFSGRQFSNSRSEMNVSTLELGDSALYLCASSRGSEAEKLFFGSGTQLSVL.